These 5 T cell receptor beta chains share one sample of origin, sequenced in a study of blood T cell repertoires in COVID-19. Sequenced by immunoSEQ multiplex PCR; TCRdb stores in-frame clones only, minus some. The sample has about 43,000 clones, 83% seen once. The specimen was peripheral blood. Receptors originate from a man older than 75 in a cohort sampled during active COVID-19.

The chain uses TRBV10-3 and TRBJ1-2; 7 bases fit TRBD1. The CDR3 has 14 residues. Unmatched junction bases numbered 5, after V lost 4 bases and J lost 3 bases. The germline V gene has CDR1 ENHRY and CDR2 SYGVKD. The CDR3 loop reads CAISGGTAYYGYTF. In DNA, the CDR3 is TGTGCCATCAGTGGGGGGACAGCATACTATGGCTACACCTTC.

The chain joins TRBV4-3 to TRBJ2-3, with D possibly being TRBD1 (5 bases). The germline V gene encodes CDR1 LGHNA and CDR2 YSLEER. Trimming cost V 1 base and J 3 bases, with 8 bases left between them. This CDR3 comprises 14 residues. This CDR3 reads CASSQGQWTDTQYF. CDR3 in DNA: TGCGCCAGCAGCCAAGGACAGTGGACAGATACGCAGTATTTT.

The DNA of the CDR3 is TGTGCCAGCAGCCCGCGGGAAGGCCGCTATGAAAAACTGTTTTTT. It specifies CASSPREGRYEKLFF. The chain links TRBV7-2 to TRBJ1-4; D not resolved. Trimming left V 5 bases short and J 6 bases short, with 16 bases between. CDR1 is SGHTA, CDR2 FQGNSA, per germline. CDR3 length: 15 amino acids.

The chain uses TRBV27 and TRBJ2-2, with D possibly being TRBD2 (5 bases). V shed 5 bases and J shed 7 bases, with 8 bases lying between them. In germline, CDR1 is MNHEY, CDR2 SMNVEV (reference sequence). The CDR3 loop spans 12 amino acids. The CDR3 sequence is CASSPRGGELFF. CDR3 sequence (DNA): TGTGCCAGCAGTCCCCGGGGCGGGGAGCTGTTTTTT.

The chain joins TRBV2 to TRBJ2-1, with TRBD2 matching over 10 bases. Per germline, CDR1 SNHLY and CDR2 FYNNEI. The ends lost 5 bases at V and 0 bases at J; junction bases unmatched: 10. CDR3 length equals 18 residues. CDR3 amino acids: CASSQVAGGTSSYNEQFF. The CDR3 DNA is TGTGCCAGCAGTCAGGTAGCGGGAGGAACCAGCTCCTACAATGAGCAGTTCTTC. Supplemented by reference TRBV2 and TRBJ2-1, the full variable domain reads EPEVTQTPSHQVTQMGQEVILRCVPISNHLYFYWYRQILGQKVEFLVSFYNNEISEKSEIFDDQFSVERPDGSNFTLKIRSTKLEDSAMYFCASSQVAGGTSSYNEQFFGPGTRLTVL.